This TCR beta chain was sequenced during a study of T cell responses to AZD1222 COVID-19 vaccine (dated by TCRdb to the early 2020s). Looking at the study overall: TCR sequencing covered roughly 230 trial participants: 200 to 210 given two doses of AZD1222 and approximately 26 given two doses of MenACWY control vaccine. Trial participants were enrolled by age into 18-55, 56-69 and 70-plus year subgroups, with about 150, 28 and 57 TCR-sequenced participants respectively.

In regard to this clone: Its cognate antigen has yet to be identified. There are no base qualities to consult, and no much larger clone falls within one base.

The germline V gene (reference sequence) specifies PRHDT as CDR1 and FYEKMQ as CDR2. Relative to germline, V is 5 bases shorter and J is 7 bases shorter, with 11 bases between their ends. Counted from cysteine to phenylalanine, this CDR3 has 12 amino acids. The only DNA kept is the CDR3, 36 bases in frame from the first base. Sample time point, as interpreted from the label and publication: about 28 days (+/-7) after the second vaccine dose. AZD1222 recipients with second doses at about 4 weeks or about 12 weeks were pooled, because spike-specific TCR depth and breadth did not differ between schedules. The vaccinee samples were drawn from two UK trials, COV001 and COV002, one of which was a single-blind randomized controlled phase 2/3 trial testing AZD1222 (ChAdOx1 nCoV-19) in healthy adults. Trial participant PBMC samples were collected at day 0 and day 28 after the second dose for TCRbeta chain sequencing.

The CDR3 regions of human TCRbeta chains were analyzed by immunosequencing. The original pipeline was this. TCRs in the repertoires were matched against a reference library of SARS-CoV-2-specific TCRs that had been generated with the MIRA antigen-specificity platform. Breadth was defined as the fraction of unique TCRs that were SARS-CoV-2-associated. Depth was defined as the fraction of total T cells that were SARS-CoV-2-associated. Using the MIRA data, each spike-specific TCR was assigned both to the spike region to which the TCR was reactive and to a CD4 or CD8 class. Log10-transformed breadth and depth values were compared by one-way ANOVA with Sidak's multiple comparisons tests. This immuneACCESS table, as held by TCRdb, lists in-frame sequences with V and J called but not all clones. Of the missing ones, under half trace to an unresolved V gene in checked studies; the others have no known cause. The V and J calls and clone size were taken over from that table, and D and trimming were inferred from the DNA. The sample records around 140,000 clones, approximately 86% of which are singletons. Of the sample, 5.1% is held by the ten largest clones.

Study-wide findings and limitations: Nearly half of unique spike-specific TCRs reportedly recognized epitopes outside regions mutated in the B.1.351 and B.1.1.7 variants. The 56-69-year group was small, and its depth increase did not reach significance, likely because of low power. Conclusions about previously exposed vaccinees were limited because only six AZD1222 recipients were SARS-CoV-2 seropositive at baseline. Most participants were white British and females outnumbered males, and the authors suggested that clonal diversity may have been underestimated. A significant rise in spike-specific TCR breadth and depth was observed after two AZD1222 doses relative to day 0 and relative to MenACWY recipients. No day 14 peak-response samples were available, so repertoires were characterized only after the peak T cell response. Vaccine-associated CD4 TCRs spanned the whole spike protein, with dominant responses in regions 160-218 and 743-854.

The TCR sequence derives from an adult who received the AZD1222 COVID-19 vaccine. The chain links TRBV13 with TRBJ1-1; the D segment cannot be called with confidence. Specimen: peripheral blood, collected 28 days after the second AZD1222 dose. The bases read TGTGCCAGCAGCCACAGCGGAGGTGAAGCTTTCTTT. It translates to CASSHSGGEAFF.